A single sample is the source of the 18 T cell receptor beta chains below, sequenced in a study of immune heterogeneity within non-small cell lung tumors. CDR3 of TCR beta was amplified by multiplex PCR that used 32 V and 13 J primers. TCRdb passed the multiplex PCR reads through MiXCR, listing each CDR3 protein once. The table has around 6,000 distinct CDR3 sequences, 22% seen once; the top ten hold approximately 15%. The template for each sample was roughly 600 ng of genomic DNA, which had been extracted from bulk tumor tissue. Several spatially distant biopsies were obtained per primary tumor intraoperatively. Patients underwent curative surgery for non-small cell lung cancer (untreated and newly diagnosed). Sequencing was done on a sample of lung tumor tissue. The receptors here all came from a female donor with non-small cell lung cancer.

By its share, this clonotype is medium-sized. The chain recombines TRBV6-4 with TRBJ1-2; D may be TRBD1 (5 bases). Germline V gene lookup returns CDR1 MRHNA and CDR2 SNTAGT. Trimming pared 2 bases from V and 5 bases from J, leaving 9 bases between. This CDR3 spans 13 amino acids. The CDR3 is CASSDESGYGYTF. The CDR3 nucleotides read TGTGCCAGCAGTGACGAGTCAGGGTATGGCTACACCTTC.

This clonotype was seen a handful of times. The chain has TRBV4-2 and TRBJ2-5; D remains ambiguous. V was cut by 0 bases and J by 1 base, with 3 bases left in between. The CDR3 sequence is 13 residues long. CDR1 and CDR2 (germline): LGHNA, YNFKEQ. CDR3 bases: TGTGCCAGCAGCCAAGACAGCCAAGAGACCCAGTACTTC. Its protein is CASSQDSQETQYF.

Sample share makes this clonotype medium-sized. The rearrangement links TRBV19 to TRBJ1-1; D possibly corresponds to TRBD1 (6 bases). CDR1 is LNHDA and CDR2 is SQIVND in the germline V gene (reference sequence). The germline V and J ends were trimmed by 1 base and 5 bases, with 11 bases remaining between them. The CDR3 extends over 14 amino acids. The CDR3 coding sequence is TGTGCCAGTAGTATAGGGGGGGCATTTACTGAAGCTTTCTTT. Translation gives CASSIGGAFTEAFF. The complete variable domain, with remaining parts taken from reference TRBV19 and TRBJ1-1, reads DGGITQSPKYLFRKEGQNVTLSCEQNLNHDAMYWYRQDPGQGLRLIYYSQIVNDFQKGDIAEGYSVSREKKESFPLTVTSAQKNPTAFYLCASSIGGAFTEAFFGQGTRLTVV.

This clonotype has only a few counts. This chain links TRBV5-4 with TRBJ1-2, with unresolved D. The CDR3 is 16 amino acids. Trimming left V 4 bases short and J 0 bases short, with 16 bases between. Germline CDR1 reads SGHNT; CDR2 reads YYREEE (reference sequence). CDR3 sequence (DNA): TGTGCCAGCAGCACCGGTAGAGACCTAGCTAACTATGGCTACACCTTC. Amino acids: CASSTGRDLANYGYTF.

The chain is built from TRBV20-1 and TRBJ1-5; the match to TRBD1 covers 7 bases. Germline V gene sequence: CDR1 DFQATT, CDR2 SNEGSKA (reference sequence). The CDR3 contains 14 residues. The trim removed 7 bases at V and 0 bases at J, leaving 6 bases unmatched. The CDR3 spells CSVPTGFSNQPQHF. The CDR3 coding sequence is TGCAGTGTCCCGACAGGGTTTAGCAATCAGCCCCAGCATTTT.

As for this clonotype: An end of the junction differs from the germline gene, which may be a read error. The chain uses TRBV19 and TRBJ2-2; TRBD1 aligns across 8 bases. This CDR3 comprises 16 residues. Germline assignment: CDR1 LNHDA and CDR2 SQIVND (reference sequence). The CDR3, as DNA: TGTGCCGGTAGTATAGGGGGCAGGGGGCTCACCGGGGAGCTGTTTTTT. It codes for CAGSIGGRGLTGELFF. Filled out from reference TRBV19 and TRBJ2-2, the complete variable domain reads DGGITQSPKYLFRKEGQNVTLSCEQNLNHDAMYWYRQDPGQGLRLIYYSQIVNDFQKGDIAEGYSVSREKKESFPLTVTSAQKNPTAFYLCAGSIGGRGLTGELFFGEGSRLTVL.

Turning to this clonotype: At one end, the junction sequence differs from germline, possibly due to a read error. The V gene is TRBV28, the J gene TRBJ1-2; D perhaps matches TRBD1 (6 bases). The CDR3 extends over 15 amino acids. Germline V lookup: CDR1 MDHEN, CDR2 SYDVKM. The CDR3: CAISFGGQPDYGYTF. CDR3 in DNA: TGTGCCATCAGTTTTGGTGGACAGCCCGACTATGGCTACACCTTC.

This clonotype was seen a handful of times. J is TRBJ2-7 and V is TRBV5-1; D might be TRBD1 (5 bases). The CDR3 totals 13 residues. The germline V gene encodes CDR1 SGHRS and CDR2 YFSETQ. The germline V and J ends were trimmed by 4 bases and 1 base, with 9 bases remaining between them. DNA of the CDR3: TGCGCCAGCAGCAGGGGCGAATCCTACGAGCAGTACTTC. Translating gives CASSRGESYEQYF.

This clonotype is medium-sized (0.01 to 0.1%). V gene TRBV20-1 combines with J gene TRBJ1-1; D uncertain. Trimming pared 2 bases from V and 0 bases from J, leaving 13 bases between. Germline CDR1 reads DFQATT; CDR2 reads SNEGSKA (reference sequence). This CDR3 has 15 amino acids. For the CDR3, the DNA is TGCAGTGCTAGAAGTCATCGTGGGGTGAACACTGAAGCTTTCTTT. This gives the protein CSARSHRGVNTEAFF.

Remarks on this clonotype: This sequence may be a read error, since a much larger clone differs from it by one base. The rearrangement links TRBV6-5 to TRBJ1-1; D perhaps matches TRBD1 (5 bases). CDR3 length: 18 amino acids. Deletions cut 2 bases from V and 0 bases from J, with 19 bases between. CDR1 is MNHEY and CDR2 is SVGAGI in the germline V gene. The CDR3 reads CASSYDRADKRVNTEAFF. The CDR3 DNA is TGTGCCAGCAGTTACGACCGCGCGGACAAAAGAGTGAACACTGAAGCTTTCTTT.

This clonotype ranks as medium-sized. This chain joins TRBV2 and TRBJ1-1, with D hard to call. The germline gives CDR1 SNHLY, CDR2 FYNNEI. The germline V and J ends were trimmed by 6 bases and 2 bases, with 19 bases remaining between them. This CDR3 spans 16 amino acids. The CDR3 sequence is CASRSTHGGRNTEAFF. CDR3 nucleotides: TGTGCCAGCAGGTCCACTCATGGAGGTCGAAACACTGAAGCTTTCTTT.

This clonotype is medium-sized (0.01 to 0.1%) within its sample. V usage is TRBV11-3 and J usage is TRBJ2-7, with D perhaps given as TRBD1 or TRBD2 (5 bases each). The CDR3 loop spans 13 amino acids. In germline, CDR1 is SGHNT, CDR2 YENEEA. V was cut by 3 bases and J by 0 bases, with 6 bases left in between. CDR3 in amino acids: CASSLGPSYEQYF. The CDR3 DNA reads TGTGCCAGCAGCTTGGGACCCTCCTACGAGCAGTACTTC.

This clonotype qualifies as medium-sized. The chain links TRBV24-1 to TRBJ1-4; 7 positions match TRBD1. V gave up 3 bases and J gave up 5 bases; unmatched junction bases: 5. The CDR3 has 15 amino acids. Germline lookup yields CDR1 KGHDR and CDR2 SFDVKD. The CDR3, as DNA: TGTGCCACCAGTGATCAGGGGGGTCCAAATGAAAAACTGTTTTTT. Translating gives CATSDQGGPNEKLFF.

CDR3 sequence (DNA): TGTGCCAGCAGTCCGTTCAAGGGAGCGGCAGAGACCCAGTACTTC. Protein product: CASSPFKGAAETQYF. The chain uses TRBV27 and TRBJ2-5, with D possibly being TRBD2 (5 bases). The germline gives CDR1 MNHEY, CDR2 SMNVEV (reference sequence). CDR3 size: 15 residues. The V end lost 5 bases, the J end lost 4 bases, and 17 bases lay between the germline ends.

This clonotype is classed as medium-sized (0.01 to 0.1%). The CDR3 nucleotides are TGCAGTTCTAACAGGGGGCTCGGCACTGAAGCTTTCTTT. It yields the protein CSSNRGLGTEAFF. The rearrangement links TRBV20-1 to TRBJ1-1, with 9 nucleotides matching TRBD1. The CDR3 covers 13 residues. Germline V CDR1 and CDR2: DFQATT, SNEGSKA (reference sequence). With 8 bases clipped from V and 4 bases from J, the junction kept 8 bases outside the gene matches.

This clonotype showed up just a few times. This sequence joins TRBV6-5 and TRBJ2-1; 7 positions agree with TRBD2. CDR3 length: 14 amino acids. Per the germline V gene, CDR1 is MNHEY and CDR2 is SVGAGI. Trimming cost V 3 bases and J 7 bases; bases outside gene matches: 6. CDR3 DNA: TGTGCCAGCAGTTATATGAGGGAGGGTAATGAGCAGTTCTTC. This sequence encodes CASSYMREGNEQFF.

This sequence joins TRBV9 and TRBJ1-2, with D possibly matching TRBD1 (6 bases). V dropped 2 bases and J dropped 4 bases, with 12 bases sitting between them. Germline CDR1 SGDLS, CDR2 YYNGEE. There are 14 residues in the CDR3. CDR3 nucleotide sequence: TGTGCCAGCAGCGTGGACAGTCTTACCTATGGCTACACCTTC. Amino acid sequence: CASSVDSLTYGYTF. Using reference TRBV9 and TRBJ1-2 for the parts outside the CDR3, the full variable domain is DSGVTQTPKHLITATGQRVTLRCSPRSGDLSVYWYQQSLDQGLQFLIQYYNGEERAKGNILERFSAQQFPDLHSELNLSSLELGDSALYFCASSVDSLTYGYTFGSGTRLTVV.

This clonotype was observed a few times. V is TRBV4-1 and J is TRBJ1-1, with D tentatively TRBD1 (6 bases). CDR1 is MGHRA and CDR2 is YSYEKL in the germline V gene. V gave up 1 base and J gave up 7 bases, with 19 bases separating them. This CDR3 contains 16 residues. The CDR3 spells CASSQVGGGGKNEAFF. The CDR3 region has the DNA TGCGCCAGCAGCCAAGTAGGGGGGGGGGGGAAGAATGAAGCTTTCTTT.